A single sample gave rise to the 25 T cell receptor beta chains below, sequenced in a study of T cells in Graves' hyperthyroidism and ophthalmopathy. Amplification yielded TCR beta CDR3 regions, with RNA transcripts as the source. The TCR CDR3 was amplified in a first-round RT-PCR using the HTBI primer set. TCRdb recomputed calls from the multiplex PCR reads with MiXCR, one row per CDR3 protein. The table includes about 270,000 distinct CDR3 sequences, roughly 22% detected once. Sequenced: blood. The receptors come from a woman aged 40 to 50 with Graves' ophthalmopathy.

This clonotype was recorded many times. The V and J genes are TRBV5-1 and TRBJ2-7, with a tentative D call TRBD1 (5 bases). This CDR3 region has 15 residues. The V end lost 2 bases, the J end lost 6 bases, and 18 bases lay between the germline ends. The germline V gene encodes CDR1 SGHRS and CDR2 YFSETQ. In DNA, the CDR3 is TGCGCCAGCAGCTTTCAGGGTGAAGGTACCGGCGAGCAGTACTTC. As protein: CASSFQGEGTGEQYF. Together with reference TRBV5-1 and TRBJ2-7, the CDR3 gives the full variable domain: KAGVTQTPRYLIKTRGQQVTLSCSPISGHRSVSWYQQTPGQGLQFLFEYFSETQRNKGNFPGRFSGRQFSNSRSEMNVSTLELGDSALYLCASSFQGEGTGEQYFGPGTRLTVT.

At least ten counts were recorded for this clonotype. The genes are TRBV12-3 or TRBV12-4 and TRBJ2-7, with TRBD1 as a possible D gene (6 bases). The CDR3 sequence is 13 residues long. Trimming took off 7 bases at V and 3 bases at J, with 13 bases between the two ends. The CDR3 DNA is TGTGCCAGCACCCCTGACAGGCTCTACGAGCAGTACTTC. As protein: CASTPDRLYEQYF.

Comments on this clonotype: Being one base from a much bigger clone, this may be a read error. The chain is built from TRBV20-1 and TRBJ2-3; TRBD2 is a possible D gene (6 bases). The CDR3 runs to 19 residues. V was shortened by 0 bases and J by 2 bases, with 24 bases between the two germline ends. Germline assignment: CDR1 DFQATT and CDR2 SNEGSKA (reference sequence). CDR3 bases: TGCAGTGCTAGAGATTGGAAGGCTCGGGACTTCACTATCACAGATACGCAGTATTTT. Its translation is CSARDWKARDFTITDTQYF.

The chain couples TRBV6-4 to TRBJ2-5; 9 bases are shared with TRBD2. The CDR3 is made up of 14 amino acids. The germline gives CDR1 MRHNA, CDR2 SNTAGT. Losses at the gene ends were 7 bases for V and 5 bases for J; bases not matched to a gene: 8. The CDR3 DNA sequence: TGTGCCAGCATATCTAGCGGGGTCCGGGAGACCCAGTACTTC. The encoded protein is CASISSGVRETQYF.

The chain couples TRBV2 to TRBJ2-2, with D tentatively TRBD2 (6 bases). The CDR3 totals 16 residues. V was cut by 4 bases and J by 0 bases, with 12 bases left in between. Per germline, CDR1 SNHLY and CDR2 FYNNEI. The CDR3 DNA reads as TGTGCCAGCAGTGGAAGGGGAGGCTCGAACACCGGGGAGCTGTTTTTT. It encodes CASSGRGGSNTGELFF.

Many counts were recorded for this clonotype. The chain recombines TRBV27 with TRBJ1-1; D ambiguous. V lost 2 bases to trimming and J lost 4 bases, with 11 bases between them. From germline, CDR1 is MNHEY and CDR2 SMNVEV (reference sequence). The CDR3 totals 14 residues. Here the CDR3 DNA reads TGTGCCAGCAGTTTAGGCCCCCGGGTCACTGAAGCTTTCTTT. Amino acid sequence: CASSLGPRVTEAFF.

This chain links TRBV11-2 with TRBJ2-7; TRBD2 aligns across 7 bases. Looked up from germline, CDR1 is SGHAT and CDR2 is FQNNGV. The V gene end was trimmed by 8 bases and the J gene end by 5 bases; junction bases not matched to a gene: 12. This CDR3 contains 14 residues. In DNA, the CDR3 is TGTGCCAGCGGGGAGGGCCAGGAAGGCAACGAGCAGTACTTC. Translation gives CASGEGQEGNEQYF.

In this sample, this clonotype turned up many times. The V gene is TRBV6-5, the J gene TRBJ2-7; D gene uncertain. This CDR3 has 13 amino acids. Trimming left V 2 bases short and J 3 bases short, with 8 bases between. CDR1 is MNHEY and CDR2 is SVGAGI in the germline V gene. In DNA, the CDR3 is TGTGCCAGCAGTTACGGGCAAAACTACGAGCAGTACTTC. Translated, it gives CASSYGQNYEQYF.

This clonotype was counted at least ten times. The CDR3 protein is CASLVGSTEAFF. The CDR3 DNA sequence: TGTGCCAGCTTGGTTGGGAGCACTGAAGCTTTCTTT. This sequence joins TRBV28 and TRBJ1-1, with D unresolved. The ends were cut back, 8 bases at V and 4 bases at J, with 11 bases in the middle. The germline CDR1 and CDR2 sequences are MDHEN and SYDVKM. This CDR3 has 12 residues.

The chain employs TRBV24-1 and TRBJ2-2; D is unresolved. CDR1 and CDR2 from the germline V gene are KGHDR and SFDVKD. CDR3 length equals 13 residues. With 1 base removed from V and 5 bases from J, the gap between germline ends came to 4 bases. The CDR3 protein is CATSDLVTGELFF. CDR3 DNA: TGTGCCACCAGTGATTTAGTTACCGGGGAGCTGTTTTTT.

This clonotype was observed many times. The chain has TRBV30 and TRBJ1-1; D is uncertain. Trimming removed 2 bases at V and 4 bases at J, with 11 bases between. Germline loops: CDR1 GTSNPN, CDR2 SVGIG (reference sequence). CDR3 size: 13 residues. CDR3 residues: CAWSRPPSTEAFF. CDR3 DNA: TGTGCCTGGAGTAGGCCCCCGAGCACTGAAGCTTTCTTT.

This clonotype was counted at least ten times. The chain employs TRBV28 and TRBJ2-5, with 10 nucleotides matching TRBD1. This CDR3 spans 15 amino acids. Germline V gene sequence: CDR1 MDHEN, CDR2 SYDVKM. With 6 bases clipped from V and 5 bases from J, the junction kept 9 bases outside the gene matches. DNA for the CDR3: TGTGCCAGCAGCCCCCGGACAGGGGGTTTGGAGACCCAGTACTTC. Encoded protein: CASSPRTGGLETQYF.

The chain joins TRBV27 to TRBJ2-7, with D maybe TRBD1 (6 bases). Germline CDR1 reads MNHEY; CDR2 reads SMNVEV (reference sequence). V lost 6 bases and J 0 bases, leaving 15 bases between the germline ends. The CDR3 extends over 15 amino acids. In DNA, the CDR3 is TGTGCCAGCAGCCCCAGGACAGTCAGCTCCTACGAGCAGTACTTC. This encodes CASSPRTVSSYEQYF.

The CDR3 is CASSADPNTGELFF. The CDR3 DNA sequence: TGTGCCAGCAGCGCCGACCCGAACACCGGGGAGCTGTTTTTT. V gene TRBV6-1 combines with J gene TRBJ2-2; no reliable D call. The germline V and J ends were trimmed by 6 bases and 0 bases, with 8 bases remaining between them. CDR1 is MNHNS, CDR2 SASEGT, per germline. CDR3 size: 14 residues.

This clonotype has at least ten counts. The genes are TRBV5-1 and TRBJ1-1; TRBD1 might be the D (5 bases). Trimming removed 1 base from V and 0 bases from J, with 13 bases in between. The germline CDR1 and CDR2 sequences are SGHRS and YFSETQ. This CDR3 is 16 amino acids long. The CDR3 loop is CASSLKLDSLNTEAFF. CDR3 bases: TGCGCCAGCAGCTTGAAGTTAGACAGCTTGAACACTGAAGCTTTCTTT.

The rearrangement uses TRBV24-1 and TRBJ2-2; tentatively, D is TRBD1 (5 bases). V lost 3 bases and J lost 5, with 18 bases in between. CDR1 is KGHDR, CDR2 SFDVKD, per germline. The CDR3 consists of 17 residues. The CDR3: CATSDHNEPGWTGELFF. CDR3 sequence (DNA): TGTGCCACCAGTGATCACAATGAACCAGGGTGGACCGGGGAGCTGTTTTTT.

This clonotype was found many times. This rearrangement joins TRBV27 to TRBJ2-7, with D maybe TRBD1 (6 bases). V lost 4 bases to trimming and J lost 5 bases, with 15 bases between them. The CDR3 spans 14 residues. Germline V CDR1 and CDR2: MNHEY, SMNVEV (reference sequence). CDR3 coding DNA: TGTGCCAGCAGTTCAAGGGGACATACTAACGAGCAGTACTTC. Translation: CASSSRGHTNEQYF.

This clonotype was counted at least ten times. The J gene is TRBJ2-7, the V gene TRBV27, with D perhaps matching TRBD2 (6 bases). Germline V gene data show CDR1 as MNHEY and CDR2 as SMNVEV (reference sequence). The CDR3 contains 16 residues. With 8 bases removed from V and 6 bases from J, the gap between germline ends came to 26 bases. CDR3 in DNA: TGTGCCAGCTCCTCCTTCGGGGGTGACGACTTCGGCGAGCAGTACTTC. It translates to CASSSFGGDDFGEQYF.

This clonotype was counted ten times or more. V gene TRBV2 combines with J gene TRBJ2-5, with D perhaps matching TRBD1 (6 bases). The CDR3 covers 14 residues. Germline V lookup: CDR1 SNHLY, CDR2 FYNNEI. Deletions cut 4 bases from V and 5 bases from J, with 14 bases between. The CDR3 sequence: CASSARTAGETQYF. The DNA of the CDR3 is TGTGCCAGCAGTGCCAGGACAGCCGGGGAGACCCAGTACTTC.

Many counts were recorded for this clonotype. The rearrangement joins TRBV4-2 to TRBJ2-7; 9 bases fit TRBD1. Germline CDR1 reads LGHNA; CDR2 reads YNFKEQ. The CDR3 is 15 amino acids. Unmatched junction bases numbered 7, after V lost 4 bases and J lost 3 bases. CDR3 nucleotides: TGTGCCAGCAGCCCACAACCGGGACAGGGCTACGAGCAGTACTTC. This encodes CASSPQPGQGYEQYF.

The sample holds many counts of this clonotype. The chain couples TRBV5-1 to TRBJ1-2; the D gene is possibly TRBD1 (5 bases). V was shortened by 5 bases and J by 5 bases, with 16 bases between the two germline ends. This CDR3 is built from 14 residues. CDR1 and CDR2 from the germline V gene are SGHRS and YFSETQ. CDR3 DNA: TGCGCCAGCAGGATACAGGAAGGTGGTTATGGCTACACCTTC. Protein product: CASRIQEGGYGYTF. The complete variable domain, with remaining parts taken from reference TRBV5-1 and TRBJ1-2, reads KAGVTQTPRYLIKTRGQQVTLSCSPISGHRSVSWYQQTPGQGLQFLFEYFSETQRNKGNFPGRFSGRQFSNSRSEMNVSTLELGDSALYLCASRIQEGGYGYTFGSGTRLTVV.

In its sample, this clonotype was seen many times. The chain is built from TRBV28 and TRBJ2-7; no clear D gene. V was shortened by 5 bases and J by 2 bases, with 13 bases between the two germline ends. The CDR3 totals 14 residues. CDR1 is MDHEN and CDR2 is SYDVKM in the germline V gene. The CDR3 sequence is CASSAQQKTYEQYF. The CDR3 bases are TGTGCCAGCAGTGCACAACAGAAAACCTACGAGCAGTACTTC.

This clonotype was detected many times. This chain joins TRBV28 and TRBJ1-5, with unresolved D. Trimming cost V 6 bases and J 0 bases, with 9 bases left between them. CDR1 and CDR2 from the germline V gene are MDHEN and SYDVKM. This CDR3 is built from 14 residues. The CDR3 coding sequence is TGTGCCAGCAGGGGCCCGTATAGCAATCAGCCCCAGCATTTT. It yields the protein CASRGPYSNQPQHF.

This chain uses TRBV20-1 with TRBJ1-1; TRBD1 matches at 8 bases. In germline, CDR1 is DFQATT, CDR2 SNEGSKA (reference sequence). This CDR3 comprises 14 residues. V gave up 0 bases and J gave up 7 bases; unmatched junction bases: 7. CDR3 sequence: CSARESGTGSEAFF. As DNA, the CDR3 is TGCAGTGCTAGAGAATCCGGGACAGGTAGTGAAGCTTTCTTT.

This clonotype occurred many times. This chain joins TRBV28 and TRBJ1-2; 7 bases match TRBD1. Germline values: CDR1 MDHEN, CDR2 SYDVKM. The CDR3 is made up of 15 amino acids. The ends lost 9 bases at V and 4 bases at J; junction bases unmatched: 14. Here the CDR3 DNA reads TGTGCCAGTTCACCAGGGGGACGGACCCTCTATGGCTACACCTTC. Its translation: CASSPGGRTLYGYTF.